This entry is about one T cell receptor beta chain. The target antigen is unknown. The sample comes from a study of CD8+ T cells in alopecia areata. Study-wide points: Normal skin's resident alphabeta T cells are also sequenced in scalp samples.

Once RNA had been extracted, it was reverse transcribed into cDNA to act as the sequencing template. TCRdb's table, derived via immunoSEQ multiplex PCR, lists solely in-frame clones and lacks some. Here the sample spans 100,000 to 130,000 clones, approximately 59% being singletons. The material sequenced was CD8+ T cells sorted from blood. The source is a human donor in good health.

The CDR3 loop reads CASSVGQSYEQYF. As DNA, the CDR3 is TGTGCCAGCAGCGTTGGACAGTCCTACGAGCAGTACTTC. The gene calls are TRBV11-2 and TRBJ2-7; possibly TRBD1 for D (6 bases). The CDR3 has 13 residues. CDR1 and CDR2 (germline): SGHAT, FQNNGV. V was pared by 5 bases and J by 1 base, with 9 bases between. The whole variable domain, remainder taken from reference TRBV11-2 and TRBJ2-7, is EAGVAQSPRYKIIEKRQSVAFWCNPISGHATLYWYQQILGQGPKLLIQFQNNGVVDDSQLPKDRFSAERLKGVDSTLKIQPAKLEDSAVYLCASSVGQSYEQYFGPGTRLTVT.